This record covers a single TCR beta chain. Antigen unknown. Compared with germline, one end of the junction differs, possibly owing to a read error. The same CDR3 arises from other DNA sequences in this sample as well. This PCR relied on a set of 60 Vbeta primers and 13 Jbeta primers. Sequencing used immunoSEQ multiplex PCR; TCRdb keeps in-frame clones, though not all of them. The data hold 35,000 to 55,000 clones, with 45% to 60% observed a single time. This CDR3 has 13 residues. The germline gives CDR1 SQVTM, CDR2 ANQGSEA. The entry originates in a study of cytomegalovirus exposure and HLA in healthy donors. Overall study results and limits: Immune exposure was documented only through CMV serostatus.

The sequenced sample consisted of PBMCs. The chain has TRBV29-1 and TRBJ2-2; D might be TRBD1 (7 bases). This TCR was sampled from a man aged 55 to 69 in good health and CMV-seronegative. The CDR3 reads CSARQGAGGELFF. The CDR3 region has the DNA TGCAGCGCACGACAGGGAGCGGGCGGGGAGCTGTTCTTT.